This entry concerns a single T cell receptor beta chain. The PCR used 60 Vbeta and 13 Jbeta primers. Assay: immunoSEQ multiplex PCR; the TCRdb copy retains only in-frame clones and omits some. This sample yields around 130,000 clones, of which 82% are seen a single time; over 1% belongs to the top ten. This entry is derived from a study of cytomegalovirus exposure and HLA in healthy donors. Trimming removed 2 bases from V and 2 bases from J; junction bases left unmatched: 6. Per the germline V gene, CDR1 is SEHNR and CDR2 is FQNEAQ (reference sequence). This CDR3 spans 16 amino acids. Specimen: PBMCs. This rearrangement joins TRBV7-9 to TRBJ2-7, with 10 bases identical to TRBD2. The origin of this receptor is a boy between 10 and 17 years old in good health and CMV-seronegative. The chain's CDR3 is CASSLYASGRPYEQYF. CDR3 coding DNA: TGTGCCAGCAGCTTATACGCTAGCGGGAGACCCTACGAGCAGTACTTC.